The 11 T cell receptor beta chains presented below share a single source sample, sequenced in a study of T cells in Graves' hyperthyroidism and ophthalmopathy. From RNA transcripts, TCR beta CDR3 regions were amplified. HTBI primers were used for first-round RT-PCR of the TCR CDR3. Via MiXCR, TCRdb re-called the multiplex PCR reads, giving one row per CDR3 protein. Found here are about 320,000 distinct CDR3 sequences, around 17% of them singletons; the top ten hold around 34%. Sequencing was performed on blood. These receptors were taken from a man aged 30 to 39 with Graves' hyperthyroidism.

This clonotype has at least ten counts. The chain uses TRBV20-1 and TRBJ1-5, with TRBD1 matching over 8 bases. The V and J ends lost 5 bases and 5 bases, in that order; junction bases with no gene match: 5. The CDR3 runs 13 residues. Germline CDR1 DFQATT, CDR2 SNEGSKA (reference sequence). CDR3 loop: CSAYQGADQPQHF. CDR3 DNA sequence: TGCAGTGCTTACCAGGGGGCAGATCAGCCCCAGCATTTT.

This clonotype came up a few times. This sequence joins TRBV5-1 and TRBJ1-1; D is ambiguous. The germline V gene encodes CDR1 SGHRS and CDR2 YFSETQ. Trimming stripped 0 bases from V and 0 bases from J, with 9 bases between. The length of the CDR3 is 15 residues. CDR3 residues: CASSLAQKMNTEAFF. The CDR3 coding sequence is TGCGCCAGCAGCTTGGCCCAAAAGATGAACACTGAAGCTTTCTTT.

The chain is built from TRBV4-1 and TRBJ2-1; weak D call: TRBD1 (7 bases). The V gene's germline CDR1 is MGHRA and CDR2 YSYEKL. The CDR3 consists of 17 residues. Trimming stripped 4 bases from V and 0 bases from J, with 16 bases between. This chain's CDR3 is CASSLDAGQSSYNEQFF. The CDR3 coding sequence is TGCGCCAGCAGCCTGGATGCGGGACAGAGCTCCTACAATGAGCAGTTCTTC.

The rearrangement uses TRBV7-2 and TRBJ1-4, with D possibly matching TRBD1 (6 bases). Germline V gene data show CDR1 as SGHTA and CDR2 as FQGNSA. The CDR3 length is 15 residues. With 5 bases removed from V and 1 base from J, the gap between germline ends came to 11 bases. This CDR3 reads CASSPTRGTNEKLFF. DNA for the CDR3: TGTGCCAGCAGCCCAACCAGGGGAACTAATGAAAAACTGTTTTTT.

This clonotype appeared many times. CDR3 DNA sequence: TGTGCCAGCAGCCAAGTCTACGAGCAGTACTTC. It specifies CASSQVYEQYF. This chain joins TRBV3-1 and TRBJ2-7; no definite D call. V lost 1 base, J lost 3 bases, and 1 base lay in between. Per the germline V gene, CDR1 is LGHDT and CDR2 is YNNKEL (reference sequence). The CDR3 spans 11 residues.

The sample holds many counts of this clonotype. The chain links TRBV5-1 to TRBJ2-1, with D perhaps matching TRBD1 (5 bases). Trimming took off 5 bases at V and 0 bases at J, with 15 bases between the two ends. This CDR3 region has 16 residues. Germline V gene sequence: CDR1 SGHRS, CDR2 YFSETQ. The DNA for the CDR3 is TGCGCCAGCAGACCCCTGCAGGGAAGCTCCTACAATGAGCAGTTCTTC. Its protein product is CASRPLQGSSYNEQFF.

This rearrangement joins TRBV14 to TRBJ2-3, with D perhaps assigned TRBD1 or TRBD2 (5 bases each). Germline V gives CDR1 SGHDN, CDR2 FVKESK. This CDR3 region has 16 residues. Trimming took off 3 bases at V and 5 bases at J, with 18 bases between the two ends. The CDR3 loop is CASSQYPGTLGDTQYF. As DNA, the CDR3 is TGTGCCAGCAGCCAGTACCCCGGGACCCTGGGAGATACGCAGTATTTT.

This clonotype was seen more than once but under ten times. The gene calls are TRBV7-3 and TRBJ2-7; tentatively, D is TRBD2 (5 bases). In germline, CDR1 is SGHTA, CDR2 FQGTGA. The CDR3 extends over 15 amino acids. V lost 2 bases, J lost 4 bases, and 15 bases lay in between. The CDR3 sequence is CASSLGLPRCYEQYF. The CDR3 DNA reads TGTGCCAGCAGCTTAGGACTCCCCCGGTGTTACGAGCAGTACTTC.

The chain carries TRBV11-2 and TRBJ2-3; no clear D. Germline assignment: CDR1 SGHAT and CDR2 FQNNGV. V was pared by 8 bases and J by 2 bases, with 11 bases between. The CDR3 has 13 amino acids. The CDR3 bases are TGTGCCAGCTGCCTATCGCCCACAGATACGCAGTATTTT. Translated, it gives CASCLSPTDTQYF.

This clonotype was picked up a small number of times. This chain links TRBV6-1 with TRBJ2-1, with TRBD2 as a possible D gene (6 bases). The germline V gene encodes CDR1 MNHNS and CDR2 SASEGT. V was clipped by 2 bases and J by 9 bases, with 11 bases between them. This CDR3 is built from 13 residues. The CDR3 DNA follows: TGTGCCAGCAGTGAAAGGGACTCCTCTGAGCAGTTCTTC. Its translation: CASSERDSSEQFF.

This clonotype was observed a few times. The chain links TRBV12-3 or TRBV12-4 to TRBJ2-7; D not certain. The CDR3 sequence is 14 residues long. With 3 bases removed from V and 1 base from J, the gap between germline ends came to 10 bases. The CDR3 is CASSFPGRSYEQYF. In nucleotides, the CDR3 is TGTGCCAGCAGTTTCCCCGGTCGTTCCTACGAGCAGTACTTC.